The clone carrying this TCR beta chain was recorded a few times. With 0 bases removed from V and 8 bases from J, the gap between germline ends came to 13 bases. The CDR3 spans 14 residues. Germline loops: CDR1 MGHRA, CDR2 YSYEKL. This sample was included in a study of T cells in Graves' hyperthyroidism and ophthalmopathy. Study-wide context: Peripheral blood was taken when the disease was first diagnosed, before any treatment began.

It was considered stable Graves' hyperthyroidism when ophthalmopathy did not progress within 18 months. Investigators excluded patients with uncontrolled infection, other autoimmune disease, pregnancy or lactation. Fresh peripheral blood, 10 ml, yielded the PBMCs. Researchers amplified the TCR beta CDR3 regions from RNA transcripts. The HTBI primer set drove a first-round RT-PCR of the TCR CDR3. TCRdb independently ran MiXCR on the multiplex PCR reads; one entry per CDR3 protein. The sample gives about 740,000 distinct CDR3 sequences, 14% of which show up once; about 9.4% is in the top ten. This sequence was found in a woman aged 18-29 years with Graves' hyperthyroidism. The specimen sequenced was blood. The V call is TRBV4-1, the J call TRBJ1-2; D might be TRBD1 (5 bases). CDR3 in DNA: TGCGCCAGCAGCCAAGAAGTGGGAGGGACCGGCTACACCTTC. Encoded protein: CASSQEVGGTGYTF.